Sequencing of this T cell receptor (beta chain) was carried out in a study of CD8 T cells in ankylosing spondylitis. Overall study findings and caveats: Existing reports had already noted some motif variants in reactive arthritis synovial fluid and blood. Among TCR beta sequences, a motif of under ten highly homologous variants appeared characteristic of ankylosing spondylitis blood.

This CDR3 is 14 amino acids long. V was clipped by 3 bases and J by 0 bases, with 8 bases between them. CDR1 is SGHTA and CDR2 is FQGNSA in the germline V gene. Quantitative 5'-RACE with molecular barcodes generated TCR beta libraries. TCRdb used MiXCR to reprocess the 5' RACE reads, holding one entry per CDR3 protein. This sample yields about 300,000 distinct CDR3 sequences, of which around 21% are seen a single time; roughly 4% belongs to the top ten. Only a few counts were recorded for this clonotype. Its antigen remains unidentified. Sequences were obtained from blood, either unsorted or a sorted T cell fraction (not recorded which). The chain carries TRBV7-2 and TRBJ1-2; D call uncertain. The source of this sequence is a female donor with ankylosing spondylitis or in good health (not recorded which). DNA for the CDR3: TGTGCCAGCAGCTTTGTACAAACTAACTATGGCTACACCTTC. This sequence encodes CASSFVQTNYGYTF.